The 16 T cell receptor beta chains below all came from one sample that was sequenced in a study of tumor-infiltrating lymphocytes in primary liver carcinoma. Starting from approximately 470 ng of total RNA, TCR beta cDNA was produced with a primer in the constant region. Libraries of TCR beta came from three nested multiplex PCR rounds with slightly modified ARM-PCR. TRBV1-TRBV30 forward and Cbeta reverse primers drove the first two roughly 10-cycle rounds. TCRdb analysed the multiplex PCR reads with MiXCR anew, one entry per CDR3 protein. In the table there are around 330,000 distinct CDR3 sequences, 45% to 70% of which are singletons. The blood RNA (from unsorted whole blood) was obtained, and germline DNA was also extracted. Material for sequencing was peripheral blood. The receptor source for this set is a woman between 25 and 40 years old with primary liver carcinoma and hepatitis B virus infection.

The chain is built from TRBV4-3 and TRBJ2-1; D not resolved. The CDR3 has 15 amino acids. CDR1 LGHNA and CDR2 YSLEER come from the germline V gene. V was pared by 4 bases and J by 6 bases, with 16 bases between. The CDR3 spells CASSRDLRAGNEQFF. CDR3 sequence (DNA): TGCGCCAGCAGCCGAGATTTAAGGGCCGGCAATGAGCAGTTCTTC.

This clonotype appeared a few times. This chain joins TRBV28 and TRBJ2-1; TRBD2 aligns across 12 bases. CDR3 length: 15 amino acids. Unmatched junction bases numbered 7, after V lost 5 bases and J lost 8 bases. Germline CDR1 MDHEN, CDR2 SYDVKM. The CDR3 bases are TGTGCCAGCAGTCCCCGACTAGCGGGAGACGATGAGCAGTTCTTC. It is translated as CASSPRLAGDDEQFF.

This clonotype has ten or more counts. This chain links TRBV29-1 with TRBJ2-3; TRBD1 matches at 7 bases. From germline, CDR1 is SQVTM and CDR2 ANQGSEA. V shed 4 bases, J shed 3 bases, and the junction held 10 bases outside the gene matches. The CDR3 runs 15 residues. Written as DNA, the CDR3 is TGCAGCGTTGCGGTCAGGGGGATAGGGACAGATACGCAGTATTTT. It translates to CSVAVRGIGTDTQYF.

On this clonotype: Germline and junction disagree at one end, which may indicate a read error. J is TRBJ2-1 and V is TRBV12-3 or TRBV12-4; TRBD2 aligns across 9 bases. The CDR3 is made up of 15 amino acids. The CDR3 spells CDSSLEVAGAVEQFF. The CDR3 nucleotides read TGTGACAGCAGTTTAGAGGTAGCGGGAGCTGTTGAGCAGTTCTTC.

Notes on this clonotype: Mismatch with germline at one junction end may stem from a read error. The rearrangement joins TRBV11-2 to TRBJ1-1; D unclear. Germline CDR1 and CDR2: SGHAT and FQNNGV. The CDR3 spans 16 residues. The CDR3 DNA sequence: TGTACCAGTAGCTTAGTGGCGGTCCCATCCCGAGCTGAAGCTTTCTTT. The encoded protein is CTSSLVAVPSRAEAFF.

Details on this clonotype: A read error may be the cause here, since a much bigger clone is one base away. This chain uses TRBV29-1 with TRBJ2-7; 7 bases map to TRBD1. Per germline, CDR1 SQVTM and CDR2 ANQGSEA. CDR3 size: 13 residues. The CDR3 DNA follows: TGCAGCGCTCTGACAGGGATCTCCTACGAGCAGTGCTTC. Its translation: CSALTGISYEQCF.

The rearrangement joins TRBV7-2 to TRBJ1-6; unclear D gene. The CDR3 loop spans 12 amino acids. Germline V gives CDR1 SGHTA, CDR2 FQGNSA. Trimming shortened V by 8 bases and J by 7 bases, and 9 bases separated the two germline ends. In nucleotides, the CDR3 is TGTGCCAGCCGGGCCGAGAATTCACCCCTCCACTTT. Translated, it gives CASRAENSPLHF.

About this clonotype itself: An end of the junction does not agree with germline; a read error may underlie this. This chain links TRBV14 with TRBJ1-1, with D perhaps matching TRBD1 (6 bases). CDR1 is SGHDN and CDR2 is FVKESK in the germline V gene. The CDR3 spans 17 residues. In DNA form, the CDR3 reads TGTGTCAGCAGCCGCAGAGTTAGGGGGATGACTTTTTCTGAAGCTTTCTTT. Its protein is CVSSRRVRGMTFSEAFF.

The count of this clonotype is one. With a much larger clone just one base away, this may be a read error. The genes are TRBV4-2 and TRBJ2-5; D is unresolved. The germline V gene encodes CDR1 LGHNA and CDR2 YNFKEQ. The length of the CDR3 is 14 residues. The CDR3 bases are TGTGCCACCAGCCAAGCAGGCGAAGTGGAGACCCAGTACTTC. This encodes CATSQAGEVETQYF.

The V and J genes are TRBV29-1 and TRBJ2-5; D is undetermined. The CDR3 loop spans 10 amino acids. Germline CDR1 is SQVTM and CDR2 is ANQGSEA. V lost 3 bases to trimming and J lost 3 bases, with 2 bases between them. The CDR3 protein is CSVDEETQYF. DNA for the CDR3: TGCAGCGTTGATGAAGAGACCCAGTACTTC.

This clonotype appeared many times. The genes are TRBV11-2 and TRBJ2-7; TRBD1 is a possible D gene (6 bases). The germline CDR1 and CDR2 sequences are SGHAT and FQNNGV. Deletions cut 3 bases from V and 0 bases from J, with 9 bases between. The CDR3 loop spans 14 amino acids. CDR3 in DNA: TGTGCCAGCAGCTTTAGGGGGAGCTCCTACGAGCAGTACTTC. Translating gives CASSFRGSSYEQYF.

Of note for this clonotype: A read error may be the cause here, since a much bigger clone is one base away. The chain couples TRBV11-1 to TRBJ2-7, with 8 bases aligning to TRBD1. Germline V gives CDR1 SGHAT, CDR2 FQDESV (reference sequence). The CDR3 spans 14 residues. The CDR3 coding sequence is TGTCCCAGCAGCTCCCCGGGACAGGACAACGAGCAGTACTTC. It is translated as CPSSSPGQDNEQYF.

To note about this clonotype: The junction and the germline gene differ at one end; a read error may be behind it. The chain employs TRBV6-1 and TRBJ2-5, with TRBD2 as a possible D gene (6 bases). The CDR3 consists of 17 residues. Germline assignment: CDR1 MNHNS and CDR2 SASEGT. Here the CDR3 DNA reads TGTGCCAGCAGTGAAGGGCTGTGGGCGGGACGCCAAGGGACCCAGTACTTC. It encodes CASSEGLWAGRQGTQYF.

Details on this clonotype: One base away lies a much larger clone, so this may be a sequencing read error. V gene TRBV6-5 combines with J gene TRBJ2-7, with 7 bases identical to TRBD1. This CDR3 has 13 amino acids. Germline V gene lookup returns CDR1 MNHEY and CDR2 SVGAGI. Here the CDR3 reads CVSSQDRFYEQYF. CDR3 in DNA: TGTGTCAGCAGTCAGGACAGGTTCTACGAGCAGTACTTC.

This clonotype occurred many times. The chain carries TRBV6-2 or TRBV6-3 and TRBJ2-1, with D perhaps matching TRBD1 (6 bases). The V and J ends lost 5 bases and 10 bases respectively, with 9 bases between them. The CDR3 spans 11 residues. Germline loops: CDR1 MNHEY, CDR2 SVGEGT. DNA for the CDR3: TGTGCCAGCAGTCTAGGACAGGAGCAGTTCTTC. It is translated as CASSLGQEQFF.

The chain couples TRBV7-9 to TRBJ2-1; TRBD2 agrees at 7 bases. The CDR3 is made up of 17 amino acids. Trimming cost V 6 bases and J 0 bases; bases outside gene matches: 11. The germline gives CDR1 SEHNR, CDR2 FQNEAQ (reference sequence). The CDR3 region has the DNA TGTGCCAGCAGACATACTTCTAGCGGAAGCTCCTACAATGAGCAGTTCTTC. It yields the protein CASRHTSSGSSYNEQFF.